What follows are 20 T cell receptor beta chains derived from one specimen sequenced in a study of T-cell memory formation after mild COVID-19. Each CDR3 protein is one row after TCRdb ran MiXCR on the 5' RACE reads. Counted here are just under 150,000 distinct CDR3 sequences, around 5.8% occurring once; the ten biggest clones make up 2% to 2.5%. The sequencing sample was made of PBMCs or a T cell subset sorted from them (not recorded which). These receptor sequences come from an adult woman who had mild COVID-19 (a few samples of this study predate the infection). Cell type and time point are not known.

This clonotype has only a few counts. The J gene is TRBJ1-1, the V gene TRBV9; TRBD1 might be the D (5 bases). The germline V gene encodes CDR1 SGDLS and CDR2 YYNGEE. Trimming removed 0 bases from V and 1 base from J, with 10 bases in between. This CDR3 spans 15 amino acids. CDR3 sequence reads: CASSVAGGKNTEAFF. CDR3 nucleotide sequence: TGTGCCAGCAGCGTAGCCGGGGGTAAGAACACTGAAGCTTTCTTT.

This clonotype has a handful of counts. V gene TRBV24-1 combines with J gene TRBJ2-1, with 7 bases aligning to TRBD1. This CDR3 is 14 amino acids long. Germline CDR1 and CDR2: KGHDR and SFDVKD. V lost 5 bases and J lost 7; bases outside the gene matches: 7. This chain's CDR3 is CATSGRRGLNEQFF. CDR3 coding DNA: TGTGCCACCAGTGGTCGAAGGGGGCTAAATGAGCAGTTCTTC.

This clonotype was counted only a few times. The chain is built from TRBV20-1 and TRBJ1-1; 7 positions match TRBD1. Per the germline V gene, CDR1 is DFQATT and CDR2 is SNEGSKA (reference sequence). The CDR3 is 12 amino acids. Trimming cost V 6 bases and J 8 bases; bases outside gene matches: 9. The DNA for the CDR3 is TGCAGTGCCAGCGGGACAGCCCAAGAAGCTTTCTTT. It is translated as CSASGTAQEAFF.

This clonotype was counted between two and nine times. This sequence joins TRBV19 and TRBJ2-7, with 10 bases that match TRBD2. Unmatched junction bases numbered 12, after V lost 8 bases and J lost 2 bases. The CDR3 is 16 residues long. In germline, CDR1 is LNHDA, CDR2 SQIVND (reference sequence). Here the CDR3 reads CASSVTSGRPPYEQYF. DNA for the CDR3: TGTGCCAGTTCTGTGACTAGCGGGCGCCCGCCCTACGAGCAGTACTTC.

The genes are TRBV5-1 and TRBJ2-3, with D possibly TRBD2 on 7 matching bases. With 1 base removed from V and 4 bases from J, the gap between germline ends came to 13 bases. CDR1 and CDR2 (germline): SGHRS, YFSETQ. The CDR3 consists of 15 residues. CDR3 sequence (DNA): TGCGCCAGCAGCTTGCTCGAGGGGGGGTCAGATACGCAGTATTTT. It specifies CASSLLEGGSDTQYF.

The table lists this clonotype with many counts. The V and J genes are TRBV29-1 and TRBJ2-7; 10 nucleotides align to TRBD2. After removal of 5 bases from V and 4 bases from J, the junction contained 8 bases not matched to a gene. Germline V gene sequence: CDR1 SQVTM, CDR2 ANQGSEA. This CDR3 spans 14 amino acids. In DNA, the CDR3 is TGCAGCGTTCGGAGCGGGGGGGCCGTTTACGAGCAGTACTTC. Amino acids: CSVRSGGAVYEQYF.

This clonotype has a handful of counts. V is TRBV7-9 and J is TRBJ2-6; D is ambiguous. V was shortened by 2 bases and J by 0 bases, with 5 bases between the two germline ends. Germline V gene data show CDR1 as SEHNR and CDR2 as FQNEAQ (reference sequence). The CDR3 loop spans 15 amino acids. The chain's CDR3 is CASSLWNSGANVLTF. CDR3 nucleotide sequence: TGTGCCAGCAGCTTATGGAACTCTGGGGCCAACGTCCTGACTTTC.

This clonotype came up many times. The chain joins TRBV12-3 or TRBV12-4 to TRBJ1-1; tentatively, D is TRBD1 (5 bases). CDR3 length: 14 amino acids. The V gene lost 3 bases and the J gene lost 3 bases, with 11 bases spanning the gap. In nucleotides, the CDR3 is TGTGCCAGCAGTTTCAAGGGGTATGACACTGAAGCTTTCTTT. Translation: CASSFKGYDTEAFF.

This clonotype was observed many times. The rearrangement uses TRBV4-3 and TRBJ1-1, with unresolved D. The CDR3 has 16 amino acids. The V gene's germline CDR1 is LGHNA and CDR2 YSLEER. V was clipped by 3 bases and J by 5 bases, with 19 bases between them. The CDR3 loop reads CASSHGVGQRGTEAFF. CDR3 bases: TGCGCCAGCAGCCATGGGGTAGGGCAACGGGGAACTGAAGCTTTCTTT.

This clonotype was seen at least ten times. This sequence joins TRBV20-1 and TRBJ2-1; no firm D call. The CDR3 is made up of 14 amino acids. The germline V and J ends were trimmed by 3 bases and 3 bases, with 12 bases remaining between them. CDR1 and CDR2 (germline): DFQATT, SNEGSKA (reference sequence). CDR3 nucleotide sequence: TGCAGTGCTAGCGGATGGCTTAACTACAATGAGCAGTTCTTC. It translates to CSASGWLNYNEQFF.

In its sample, this clonotype is medium-sized. V is TRBV20-1 and J is TRBJ2-5; tentative D call: TRBD1 (5 bases). V lost 6 bases and J 7 bases, leaving 12 bases between the germline ends. The CDR3 covers 11 residues. CDR1 and CDR2 from the germline V gene are DFQATT and SNEGSKA (reference sequence). The CDR3 coding sequence is TGCAGTGCCCCAGCAGGGCGGACCCAGTACTTC. As protein: CSAPAGRTQYF.

This clonotype was counted many times. This rearrangement joins TRBV24-1 to TRBJ2-7, with 14 bases fitting TRBD2. The CDR3 totals 17 residues. Germline lookup yields CDR1 KGHDR and CDR2 SFDVKD. V lost 7 bases to trimming and J lost 1 base; unmatched junction nucleotides: 8. CDR3 nucleotide sequence: TGTGCCACCAGCATAGGGACTAGCGGGAGCAATTCCTACGAGCAGTACTTC. Protein: CATSIGTSGSNSYEQYF.

This clonotype was seen repeatedly, ten times or more. This chain joins TRBV5-1 and TRBJ1-1, with 9 bases matching TRBD1. Looked up from germline, CDR1 is SGHRS and CDR2 is YFSETQ. Trimming at V came to 4 bases and at J to 1 base, leaving 11 bases not matched to a gene. CDR3 length equals 17 residues. Here the CDR3 reads CASSLDGQGLGNTEAFF. CDR3 in DNA: TGCGCCAGCAGCCTCGATGGACAGGGGTTGGGGAACACTGAAGCTTTCTTT.

This clonotype was counted many times. The chain carries TRBV5-5 and TRBJ2-4; no reliable D call. Germline assignment: CDR1 SGHKS and CDR2 YYEKEE (reference sequence). The CDR3 spans 14 residues. The germline V and J ends were trimmed by 2 bases and 10 bases, with 16 bases remaining between them. The CDR3 reads CASSLIRAQGIQYF. CDR3 in DNA: TGTGCCAGCAGCTTAATCCGGGCCCAAGGGATTCAGTACTTC.

This clonotype was observed at least ten times. The rearrangement joins TRBV20-1 to TRBJ2-7; TRBD1 aligns across 10 bases. With 2 bases clipped from V and 1 base from J, the junction kept 5 bases outside the gene matches. This CDR3 spans 15 amino acids. Germline assignment: CDR1 DFQATT and CDR2 SNEGSKA (reference sequence). This chain's CDR3 is CSARSRDRGSYEQYF. The CDR3 region has the DNA TGCAGTGCTAGATCCCGGGACAGGGGTTCCTACGAGCAGTACTTC.

Here the CDR3 reads CASSFVYQETQYF. The CDR3 region has the DNA TGTGCCAGCAGTTTCGTGTACCAAGAGACCCAGTACTTC. The chain has TRBV12-3 or TRBV12-4 and TRBJ2-5; D uncertain. The CDR3 totals 13 residues. V shed 3 bases and J shed 0 bases, with 5 bases lying between them.

This clonotype was detected only a few times. The chain combines TRBV12-3 or TRBV12-4 with TRBJ2-2; 11 bases align to TRBD2. V shed 3 bases, J shed 6 bases, and the junction held 3 bases outside the gene matches. This CDR3 contains 15 residues. The CDR3 nucleotides are TGTGCCAGCAGTTTTGTTAGCGGGGGGGCCGGGGAGCTGTTTTTT. Its protein product is CASSFVSGGAGELFF.

This clonotype was picked up many times. The chain couples TRBV20-1 to TRBJ1-1; D might be TRBD1 (5 bases). Germline CDR1 reads DFQATT; CDR2 reads SNEGSKA (reference sequence). Trimming removed 6 bases from V and 3 bases from J, with 14 bases in between. The CDR3 runs 13 residues. CDR3: CSASQGGDTEAFF. The DNA for the CDR3 is TGCAGTGCATCGCAGGGTGGGGACACTGAAGCTTTCTTT.

Many counts were recorded for this clonotype. The V call is TRBV5-1, the J call TRBJ2-3; 9 nucleotides line up with TRBD2. V lost 1 base and J lost 8; bases outside the gene matches: 11. The CDR3 sequence is 16 residues long. Per the germline V gene, CDR1 is SGHRS and CDR2 is YFSETQ. CDR3 protein: CASSLTSGYAQGTQYF. The CDR3 nucleotides read TGCGCCAGCAGCTTGACTAGCGGGTACGCACAGGGTACGCAGTATTTT.

This clonotype was seen a handful of times. The V gene is TRBV24-1, the J gene TRBJ2-3, with D unclear. CDR3 length: 13 amino acids. Per germline, CDR1 KGHDR and CDR2 SFDVKD. The V end lost 7 bases, the J end lost 4 bases, and 11 bases lay between the germline ends. The CDR3 loop reads CATSAWRADTQYF. DNA for the CDR3: TGTGCCACCAGCGCCTGGCGAGCAGATACGCAGTATTTT.